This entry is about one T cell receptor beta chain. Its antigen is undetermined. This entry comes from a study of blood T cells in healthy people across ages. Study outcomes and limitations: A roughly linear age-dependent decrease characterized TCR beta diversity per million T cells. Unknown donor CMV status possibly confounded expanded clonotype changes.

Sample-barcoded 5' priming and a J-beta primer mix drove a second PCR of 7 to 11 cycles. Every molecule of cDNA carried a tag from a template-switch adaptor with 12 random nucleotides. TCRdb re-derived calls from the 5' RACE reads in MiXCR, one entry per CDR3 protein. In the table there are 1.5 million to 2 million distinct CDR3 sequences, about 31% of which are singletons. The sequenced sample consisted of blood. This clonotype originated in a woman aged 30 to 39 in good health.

In DNA form, the CDR3 reads TGTGCCAGCAGCTCGGATGGTCAGCCCCAGCATTTT. Translating it yields CASSSDGQPQHF. V usage is TRBV7-9 and J usage is TRBJ1-5; D gene ambiguous. The CDR3 loop spans 12 amino acids. V dropped 4 bases and J dropped 6 bases, with 7 bases sitting between them. Germline V gene sequence: CDR1 SEHNR, CDR2 FQNEAQ (reference sequence). The full variable domain, with the rest looked up from reference TRBV7-9 and TRBJ1-5, is DTGVSQNPRHKITKRGQNVTFRCDPISEHNRLYWYRQTLGQGPEFLTYFQNEAQLEKSRLLSDRFSAERPKGSFSTLEIQRTEQGDSAMYLCASSSDGQPQHFGDGTRLSIL.